This T cell receptor beta chain is from a study of cytomegalovirus exposure and HLA in healthy donors (dated by TCRdb to the late 2010s). Looking at the study overall: An earlier analysis of under 600 of the donors reported more than 250 Gb of sequence data and approximately 110 million unique TCR beta sequences from about 179 million T cells. In an earlier analysis of 587 of the donors, high-throughput TCR beta sequencing was used to judge whether each TCR beta V gene segment behaved as functional or pseudogenic. The study was designed to test whether signatures of past pathogen exposure could be identified by cataloging public T cell receptors. Among the roughly 430 genotyped donors, approximately 81% belonged to the genetic ancestry cluster associated with self-reported Caucasian donors. A later genetic analysis took genome-wide SNP genotypes for about three fifths of the roughly 700 donors and used that subset as a discovery cohort. An early release that covered about 600 HLA-typed donors contained 250 to 350 gigabases of sequencing data and 85 million to 100 million unique TCR sequences. Along with the roughly 700-subject first cohort, a separate validation cohort of some 130 different subjects was used. Across 398 genotyped donors of the cohort, an average of about 240,000 unique TCR beta nucleotide sequences per donor were sequenced, and roughly 18% of those sequences were non-productive. Every discovery cohort repertoire had been produced on one sequencing platform. Five DR-DQ haplotypes were treated as single units for association and clustering because of strong linkage in the cohort. In the later analysis, no new phenotypic data were used to find candidate immune exposures; instead, reliance was placed on TCR beta sequences and their occurrence across donors. The number of typed donors differed by locus: about 620-640 for A, B, C, DRB1 and DQB1; approximately 530 for DQA1; about 600 for DPA1; and approximately 450 for DPB1. High-throughput TCR immunosequencing, statistical association of individual TCRs with disease status, and machine learning were combined to predict cytomegalovirus infection status. HLA typing covered class I and class II loci at four-digit resolution. Donor age, sex, ethnicity and CMV serostatus were compiled together with the repertoire data. A later analysis re-examined previously published TCR beta repertoires from over 500 donors and added high-resolution HLA genotyping to investigate patterns of TCR occurrence. The study profiled the T cell repertoires of about 720 subjects by immunosequencing and related them to cytomegalovirus serostatus.

Beyond this particular receptor, the publication reports: Linkage disequilibrium might explain the correlated functional status among segregating V segments, but an unknown experimental factor could not be excluded. In an earlier analysis of approximately 590 of the donors, most TCR beta V segments appeared in productive rearrangements about 90% or about 30% of the time, broadly matching IMGT annotations. At a false discovery rate of 0.05, a later analysis linked 16,000 or so TCR beta sequences to specific HLA alleles. A later analysis found that HLA-associated TCR beta chains were more clonally expanded and had lower generation probabilities than equally common non-associated chains. Most CMV-associated TCR beta chains appeared to be HLA-restricted in a later analysis, and the HLA associations seemed to be driven largely by CMV exposure. Roughly uniform sequencing depth across donors was assumed in presence/absence analyses, although this assumption may not hold. A later analysis reported that several top co-occurrence clusters appeared linked to parvovirus B19, influenza, CMV and Epstein-Barr virus. V-gene and J-gene trimming of TCR beta chains was associated with a missense DCLRE1C variant in a later genetic analysis, and the association was replicated in an independent cohort. In both the original and validation cohorts, the classifier was reported to diagnose cytomegalovirus status with high specificity and sensitivity. In a later genetic analysis, fewer N-insertions in productive TCRs were reported among donors in an Asian-associated ancestry cluster than the approximately 670-donor mean. The earlier analysis of approximately 590 of the donors excluded roughly 16 rarely observed V segments, including chromosome 9 orphons, because counts were too low. A cluster of highly shared sequence variants was judged likely to be a technical artifact of the sequencing pipeline. In a later analysis, the rate of TCR association differed among HLA loci, with DRB1 alleles having the most associated TCRs and HLA-C alleles having the fewest. Because HLA typing was unavailable for some donors at each locus, only the typed subset was used in association tests. Strong co-occurrence of HLA alleles, especially DR and DQ, made assigning TCR associations to individual alleles difficult. CMV serostatus was the only immune exposure information available for the cohort. The study gave a list of roughly 150 TCR beta chains associated with cytomegalovirus. A further reported finding was that TCR beta sequences accurately predicted the HLA-A and HLA-B alleles for most subjects in the first cohort. Some IMGT-functional V segments, including TRBV6-2 and TRBV6-3, could not be told apart with the 87-base-pair reads, so those segments were excluded. Most TCR sequences were seen in very few donors, while some public TCRs were found in many individuals. According to the authors, the approach could potentially be generalized to other disease states and immunological phenotypes. In vitro tests confirmed that a few of the cytomegalovirus-associated TCR beta chains recognize cytomegalovirus antigens. Only TCR beta chains were sequenced in this cohort, and the absence of alpha or paired-chain data limited detectable features.

The CDR3 spans 16 residues, from the cysteine through the phenylalanine. The read is trimmed to its CDR3 DNA, 48 bases read in frame from base 1. V has 3 bases trimmed and J has 7 bases trimmed; junction bases matching no gene number 9. In the germline V gene, CDR1 corresponds to KGHSH and CDR2 to LQKENI. The protocol used for the library was the immunoSEQ multiplex PCR assay. A mixture of 60 forward primers for TCR Vbeta segments and 13 reverse primers for TCR Jbeta segments was used in the multiplex PCR. A multiplex PCR assay on genomic DNA amplified the CDR3 region of rearranged TCR beta genes. Amplified TCR beta libraries were sequenced as 87-base-pair reads on the Illumina HiSeq System. Processing in the source paper ran as follows. In a later analysis, 70 million to 95 million unique TCR beta chains were counted across the roughly 670 repertoires, and roughly 10 million of these chains were shared by at least two donors. A nearest-neighbor algorithm error-corrected the raw reads and collapsed the reads into unique sequences, merging closely related sequences to remove PCR and sequencing errors. CDR3 sequences were aligned to IMGT reference sequences to assign V, D and J gene segments. Each retained sequence needed at least a six-nucleotide match to both a V gene segment and a J gene segment. Rearrangements were called productive when the CDR3 lacked stop codons and stayed in frame with V and J; all others were non-productive. CDR3 was defined according to IMGT convention as the region running from the second conserved V-encoded cysteine to the conserved J-encoded phenylalanine. The earlier analysis of 550 to 650 of the donors excluded any sequence lacking an unambiguous match to a single V gene segment. In an earlier analysis of 500 to 750 of the donors, V segments were called functional above 56.7% productive rearrangements and were called segregating when the between-donor standard deviation exceeded 5%. To diagnose cytomegalovirus status from the catalog of TCR beta chain sequences, a statistical classification framework was built. In a later analysis, TCR nucleotide sequences were compared against IMGT/GENE-DB human TR gene sequences so that V and J genes could be assigned. Using the TCRdist pipeline, a later analysis assigned CDR3 sequences along with most-parsimonious VDJ recombination scenarios. In a later analysis, each TCR beta chain was defined by its CDR3 amino acid sequence together with its V-gene family, and reads lacking a unique V-gene family were excluded. In a later analysis, 450 to 600 highly shared, low-generation-probability nucleotide sequences were removed to address suspected cross-contamination and a sequencing artifact. In a later analysis, a clonal expansion index for each public chain was calculated from normalized within-repertoire ranks of inferred template counts. In a later analysis, generation probabilities were computed with a VDJ recombination model fitted to out-of-frame rearrangements, and the resulting probabilities were checked against IGoR. Hypergeometric tests were used in a later analysis to score TCR-TCR, TCR-HLA and TCR-CMV co-occurrence, with a repertoire-size bias correction applied to the TCR pairs. A later analysis estimated false discovery rates by permuting HLA or CMV assignments 20 times. A later analysis grouped co-occurring TCRs with DBSCAN, adding TCRdist sequence similarity when clustering within HLA-allele-positive subsets. Repertoires with fewer than 30,000 or more than 120,000 public chains, plus five repertoires with anomalous nucleotide sharing, were excluded from co-occurrence clustering. TCRdb provides this immuneACCESS table in a form limited to in-frame rearrangements. Some clones are lacking; in checked studies, under half of them reflect an unresolved V gene, and why the rest are absent is not known. The V and J calls and clone size are taken from that table; D and trimming were inferred from the DNA. This sample has approximately 150,000 clones in its table, and over 70% of those were observed once. About 2% of the sample comes from the top ten.

Note on this clone: The antigen this receptor binds is unknown. No per-base quality is available; no much larger clone lies one base away.

The cohort was made up of 500 to 800 healthy bone marrow donors. Cohort members were all nominally healthy when sampled, although unrecorded immune exposures were likely present. The donor was CMV seronegative and was included in the group of about 350 seronegative cohort members. A peripheral blood sample was collected from each donor, and TCR beta sequencing was performed on peripheral blood mononuclear cells. Genomic DNA extraction from the blood cell samples was performed with the Qiagen DNeasy Blood Extraction Kit. Sequenced material: PBMCs. Recombination linked TRBV18 to TRBJ2-2; TRBD1 lines up with 9 middle nucleotides. The origin of this receptor is a woman in her thirties or forties in good health and CMV-seronegative. The CDR3 corresponds to CASSPIDRGLSGELFF. The DNA sequence is as follows: TGTGCCAGCTCACCGATCGACAGGGGGTTGAGCGGGGAGCTGTTTTTT.